This is a list of T cell receptor beta chains from one sample in a study of vaccination effects on CD4 cells after COVID-19. These receptors' antigens are unknown. Sequencing used immunoSEQ multiplex PCR; TCRdb keeps in-frame clones, though not all of them. The table includes roughly 45,000 clones, around 74% detected once. Sequencing used CD4+ T cells from PBMCs cultured with a peptide pool, obtained before COVID-19 vaccination. The receptor set was obtained from a human donor who had a prior SARS-CoV-2 infection. Both conserved end residues are part of each CDR3. D genes are given only for firm matches.

v_call	d_call	j_call	cdr3_nt	cdr3_aa
TRBV4-2	.	TRBJ2-1	TGTGCCAGCAGCCAAGACCCCGCTCGGGGGAATGAGCAGTTCTTC	CASSQDPARGNEQFF
TRBV9	.	TRBJ2-2	TGTGCCAGCAGCGTGAGAGGGAGCCAAACCGGGGAGCTGTTTTTT	CASSVRGSQTGELFF
TRBV6-6	.	TRBJ2-2	TGTGCCAGCAGTTACTCGGCCGGGGAGCTGTTTTTT	CASSYSAGELFF
TRBV7-2	.	TRBJ2-7	TGTGCCAGCAGCTTATCCAGGAGCTCCTACGAGCAGTACTTC	CASSLSRSSYEQYF
TRBV27	.	TRBJ2-5	TGTGCCAGCAGTTCGGACAGATTTAGGGAGACCCAGTACTTC	CASSSDRFRETQYF
TRBV29-1	.	TRBJ2-5	TGCAGCGCGACGAGGGCCCGCGAGACCCAGTACTTC	CSATRARETQYF
TRBV24-1	.	TRBJ1-5	TGTGCCACCAGTGACACGAGGGATCAGCCCCAGCATTTT	CATSDTRDQPQHF
TRBV6-4	.	TRBJ1-1	TGTGCCAGCAGTGACTCGGGATCGGGGAACGTTTTCTTT	CASSDSGSGNVFF
TRBV7-3	.	TRBJ2-2	TGTGCCAGCAGCCCGACAGGGAACACCGGGGAGCTGTTTTTT	CASSPTGNTGELFF
TRBV5-4	.	TRBJ2-5	TGTGCCAGCAGCCCCGGACAGAGTCAAGAGACCCAGTACTTC	CASSPGQSQETQYF
TRBV3-1/TRBV3-2	.	TRBJ2-7	TGTGCCAGCAGCCAAGGGGGCGAGCAGTACTTC	CASSQGGEQYF
TRBV7-2	.	TRBJ1-1	TGTGCCAGCAGCTTAGATCGGTACAGGATAAACACTGAAGCTTTCTTT	CASSLDRYRINTEAFF
TRBV5-1	.	TRBJ2-2	TGCGCCAGCAGCTTGACTGTGGTTGGGGAGCTGTTTTTT	CASSLTVVGELFF
TRBV6-2/TRBV6-3	.	TRBJ1-2	TGTGCCAGCAGTTCCCACCCGCGGACCCAGATAGGGGTATATGGCTACACCTTC	CASSSHPRTQIGVYGYTF
TRBV27	.	TRBJ2-7	TGTGCCAGCAGTTCCATCGTCACAGGTAAAACAGGCTACGAGCAGTACTTC	CASSSIVTGKTGYEQYF